Presented here are 5 T cell receptor beta chains from one specimen sequenced in a study of T-cell reconstitution after alpha-beta-depleted transplantation in children. Preparation of the TCRbeta library involved a method that used unique molecular identifiers. TCRdb independently ran MiXCR on the PCR reads; one entry per CDR3 protein. The data contain some 300,000 distinct CDR3 sequences, around 10% of them singletons. The starting material was PBMCs from the stem cell graft donor, obtained from the stem cell graft. The source of these receptors is a human donor who donated a stem cell graft to a child with acute lymphoblastic leukemia.

The chain links TRBV20-1 to TRBJ2-7, with D perhaps matching TRBD1 (5 bases). V was pared by 4 bases and J by 2 bases, with 15 bases between. The CDR3 runs 14 residues. CDR1 is DFQATT and CDR2 is SNEGSKA in the germline V gene (reference sequence). CDR3 amino acids: CSAKAARGTYEQYF. The CDR3, as DNA: TGCAGTGCTAAGGCGGCAAGGGGCACCTACGAGCAGTACTTC.

V is TRBV29-1 and J is TRBJ2-1; 8 bases match TRBD1. The CDR3 has 13 amino acids. V shed 5 bases and J 7 bases; nucleotides not matched to a gene: 7. Germline assignment: CDR1 SQVTM and CDR2 ANQGSEA. In DNA, the CDR3 is TGCAGCGTTACATCAAGACAGGGGAATGAGCAGTTCTTC. This translates into CSVTSRQGNEQFF.

The V call is TRBV5-1, the J call TRBJ1-1; the D gene is possibly TRBD1 (5 bases). Trimming pared 2 bases from V and 3 bases from J, leaving 17 bases between. The CDR3 is 16 amino acids. The germline V gene has CDR1 SGHRS and CDR2 YFSETQ. CDR3 sequence (DNA): TGCGCCAGCAGCTTTCGAAGGGTCGGACAAGACACTGAAGCTTTCTTT. Protein product: CASSFRRVGQDTEAFF.

There are a few counts of this clonotype. The chain recombines TRBV12-3 or TRBV12-4 with TRBJ2-1; 10 bases fit TRBD1. Trimming removed 5 bases from V and 4 bases from J; junction bases left unmatched: 5. The CDR3 loop spans 15 amino acids. The CDR3 is CASSPGTGAYNEQFF. The CDR3 DNA sequence: TGTGCCAGCAGTCCCGGGACAGGGGCTTACAATGAGCAGTTCTTC.

At least ten counts were recorded for this clonotype. The rearrangement uses TRBV4-2 and TRBJ2-7; D call uncertain. Germline V gene sequence: CDR1 LGHNA, CDR2 YNFKEQ. The ends were cut back, 0 bases at V and 3 bases at J, with 6 bases in the middle. The CDR3 runs 13 residues. The CDR3 here is CASSQDSSYEQYF. CDR3 in DNA: TGTGCCAGCAGCCAAGACTCCAGCTACGAGCAGTACTTC.